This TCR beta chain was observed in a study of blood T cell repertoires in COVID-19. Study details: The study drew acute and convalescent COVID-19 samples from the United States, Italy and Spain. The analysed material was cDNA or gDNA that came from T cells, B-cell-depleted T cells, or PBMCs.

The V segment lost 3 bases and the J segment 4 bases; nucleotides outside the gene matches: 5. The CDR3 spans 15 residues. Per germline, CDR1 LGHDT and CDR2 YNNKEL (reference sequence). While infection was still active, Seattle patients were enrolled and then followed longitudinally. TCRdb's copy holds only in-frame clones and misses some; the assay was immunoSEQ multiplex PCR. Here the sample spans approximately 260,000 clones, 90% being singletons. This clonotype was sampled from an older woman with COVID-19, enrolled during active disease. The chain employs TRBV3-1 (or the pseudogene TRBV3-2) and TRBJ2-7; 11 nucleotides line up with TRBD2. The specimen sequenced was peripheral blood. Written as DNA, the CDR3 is TGTGCCAGCAGCCAGTCGGGACTAGCGGCTTACGAGCAGTACTTC. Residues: CASSQSGLAAYEQYF.